Below, 3 T cell receptor beta chains from the same sample are listed, as sequenced in a study of CXCR3-negative and CXCR3-positive naive CD8 T cells. The authors made the TRB cDNA libraries by 5' RACE using UMI labels. TCRdb reanalyzed the 5' RACE reads, giving one entry per CDR3 protein sequence and no DNA. The table lists 75,000 or so distinct CDR3 sequences. Sequencing input: naive CXCR3- CD8+ T cells from blood. This sample's subset: CD45RO-CCR7+CD27+CD95- naive CD8+ T cells lacking CXCR3 (TNR3-). These receptors were collected from a human donor in good health. Some clones in this sample may be carry-over from other donors' samples.

V is TRBV5-1 and J is TRBJ2-2; TCRdb's D call of TRBD2 is untestable without DNA. The CDR3 is 16 amino acids. The V gene's germline CDR1 is SGHRS and CDR2 YFSETQ. The CDR3 protein is CASSLLGPQYTGELFF. Complete variable domain (other parts from reference TRBV5-1 and TRBJ2-2): KAGVTQTPRYLIKTRGQQVTLSCSPISGHRSVSWYQQTPGQGLQFLFEYFSETQRNKGNFPGRFSGRQFSNSRSEMNVSTLELGDSALYLCASSLLGPQYTGELFFGEGSRLTVL.

The J gene is TRBJ2-3, the V gene TRBV11-3; the D call of TRBD1 rests on TCRdb alone, since no DNA is present to check it. Per the germline V gene, CDR1 is SGHNT and CDR2 is YENEEA. The CDR3 spans 13 residues. The CDR3 reads CASSPWSGDTQYF.

The rearrangement joins TRBV11-3 to TRBJ2-7; TCRdb lists TRBD1, though no DNA is available to test this call. The CDR3 covers 12 residues. Germline lookup yields CDR1 SGHNT and CDR2 YENEEA. This CDR3 is CASSLPGLEQYF.